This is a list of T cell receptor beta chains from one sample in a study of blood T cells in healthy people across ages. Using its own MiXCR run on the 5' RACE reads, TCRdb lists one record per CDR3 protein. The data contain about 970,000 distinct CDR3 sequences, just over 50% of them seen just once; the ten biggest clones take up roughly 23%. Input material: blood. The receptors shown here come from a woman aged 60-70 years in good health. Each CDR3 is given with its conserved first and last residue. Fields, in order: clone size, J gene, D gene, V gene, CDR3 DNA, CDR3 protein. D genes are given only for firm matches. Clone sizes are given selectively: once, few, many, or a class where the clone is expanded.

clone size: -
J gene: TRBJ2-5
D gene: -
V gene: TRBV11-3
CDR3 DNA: TGTGCCGGCAGCGGCGGGGCAGAAGAGACCCAGTACTTC
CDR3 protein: CAGSGGAEETQYF

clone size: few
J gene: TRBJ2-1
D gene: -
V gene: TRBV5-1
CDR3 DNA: TGCGCCAGCAGCCAGAGGACCTACAATGAGCAGTTCTTC
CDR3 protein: CASSQRTYNEQFF

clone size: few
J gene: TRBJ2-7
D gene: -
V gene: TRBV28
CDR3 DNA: TGTGCCAGCAGTTTTAACGCGTACCTTTCCTACGAGCAGTACTTC
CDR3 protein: CASSFNAYLSYEQYF

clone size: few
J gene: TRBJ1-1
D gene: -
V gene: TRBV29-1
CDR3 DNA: TGCAGCGCCGAGGACAGAATGAACACTGAAGCTTTCTTT
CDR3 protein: CSAEDRMNTEAFF

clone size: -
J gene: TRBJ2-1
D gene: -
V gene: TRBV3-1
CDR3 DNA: TGTGCCAGCAGCCGGTCGGATGAGCAGTTCTTC
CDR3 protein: CASSRSDEQFF

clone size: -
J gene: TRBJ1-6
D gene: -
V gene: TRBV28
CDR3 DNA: TGTGCCAGCAGGCGACCGGGCCAGCCTTCACCCCTCCACTTT
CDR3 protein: CASRRPGQPSPLHF

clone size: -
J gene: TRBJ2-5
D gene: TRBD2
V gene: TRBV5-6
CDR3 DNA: TGTGCCAGCAGCTGGATGGGACTAGCGGGAGGTCAAGAGACCCAGTACTTC
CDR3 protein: CASSWMGLAGGQETQYF

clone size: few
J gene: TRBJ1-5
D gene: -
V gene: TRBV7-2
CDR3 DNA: TGTGCCAGCAGTGCACGGGGGGGCTCTAATCAGCCCCAGCATTTT
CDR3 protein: CASSARGGSNQPQHF

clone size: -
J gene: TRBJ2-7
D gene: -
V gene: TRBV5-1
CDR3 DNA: TGCGCCAGCAGCTTGGTCGTAAGCGCCGCCTACGAGCAGTACTTC
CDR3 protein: CASSLVVSAAYEQYF

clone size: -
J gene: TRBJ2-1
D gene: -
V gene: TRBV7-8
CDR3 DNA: TGTGCCAGCAGCAAACGGAGAGGCAATGAGCAGTTCTTC
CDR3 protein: CASSKRRGNEQFF

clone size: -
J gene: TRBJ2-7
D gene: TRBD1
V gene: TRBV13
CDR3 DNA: TGTGCCAGCAGCTACCAGGGGGCACTTTTCGAGCAGTACTTC
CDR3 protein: CASSYQGALFEQYF

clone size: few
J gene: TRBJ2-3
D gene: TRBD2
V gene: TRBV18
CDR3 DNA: TGTGCCAGCTCACCAGAAGCGGGAGTTGATACGCAGTATTTT
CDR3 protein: CASSPEAGVDTQYF

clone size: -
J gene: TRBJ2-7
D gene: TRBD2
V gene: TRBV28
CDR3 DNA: TGTGCCAGCAGTTTATCTTTTCCGGGGAAGGGGGCTAGCGGGAGGGTGACCTACGAGCAGTACTTC
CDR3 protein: CASSLSFPGKGASGRVTYEQYF

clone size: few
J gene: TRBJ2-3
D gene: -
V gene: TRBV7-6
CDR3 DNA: TGTGCCAGCAGCTTCGGACTAAGTAAAGATACGCAGTATTTT
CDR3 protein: CASSFGLSKDTQYF

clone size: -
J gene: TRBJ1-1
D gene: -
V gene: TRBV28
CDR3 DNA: TGTGCCAGCAGTTCTGGGCCTGAAGCTTTCTTT
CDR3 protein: CASSSGPEAFF

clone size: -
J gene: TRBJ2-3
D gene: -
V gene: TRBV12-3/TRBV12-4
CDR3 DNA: TGTGCCAGCAGTCCTAGCCTTGAGGGCACAGATACGCAGTATTTT
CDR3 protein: CASSPSLEGTDTQYF

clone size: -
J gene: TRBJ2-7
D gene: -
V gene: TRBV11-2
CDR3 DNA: TGTGCCAGCAGTTTGGGCCTAGGTTCGTTCGAGCAGTACTTC
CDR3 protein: CASSLGLGSFEQYF

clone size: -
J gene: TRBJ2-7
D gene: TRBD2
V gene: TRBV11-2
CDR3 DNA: TGTGCCAGCGTCAAACTAGCGGGAGTTGGCAATGAGCAGTACTTC
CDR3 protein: CASVKLAGVGNEQYF

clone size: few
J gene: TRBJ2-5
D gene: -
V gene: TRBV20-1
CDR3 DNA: TGCAGTGCTAGTCTGGGTCTGGAGACCCAGTACTTC
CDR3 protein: CSASLGLETQYF

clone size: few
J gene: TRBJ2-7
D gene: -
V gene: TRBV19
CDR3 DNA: TGTGCCAGCCGGGACGGACCCTCCTACGAGCAGTACTTC
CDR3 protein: CASRDGPSYEQYF

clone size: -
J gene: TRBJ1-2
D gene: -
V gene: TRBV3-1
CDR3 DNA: TGTGCCAGCAGCCCGAGGGGTCAGGGCTCCCGAGCTAACTATGGCTACACCTTC
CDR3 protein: CASSPRGQGSRANYGYTF

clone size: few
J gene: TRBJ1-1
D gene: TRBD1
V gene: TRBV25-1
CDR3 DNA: TGTGCCAGCGCTAACCAGGGGGACACTGAAGCTTTCTTT
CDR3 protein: CASANQGDTEAFF

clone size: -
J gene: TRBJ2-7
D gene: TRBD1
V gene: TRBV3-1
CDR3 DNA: TGTGCCAGCAGCCGAGGAGAGACAGGGGCCTACGAGCAGTACTTC
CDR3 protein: CASSRGETGAYEQYF

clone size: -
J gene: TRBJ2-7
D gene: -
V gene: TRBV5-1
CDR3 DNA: TGCGCCAGCAGCTATGACAGAACCTACGAGCAGTACTTC
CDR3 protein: CASSYDRTYEQYF

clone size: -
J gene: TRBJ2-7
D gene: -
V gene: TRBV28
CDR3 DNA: TGTGCCAGCAGCTTGGTGATCTCCTACGAGCAGTACTTC
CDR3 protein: CASSLVISYEQYF

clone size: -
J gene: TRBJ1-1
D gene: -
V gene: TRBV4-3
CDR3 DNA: TGCGCCAGCAGCCAAACGGGGAACACTGGAGCTTTCTTT
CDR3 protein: CASSQTGNTGAFF

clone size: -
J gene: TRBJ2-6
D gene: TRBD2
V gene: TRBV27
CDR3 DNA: TGTGCCAGCAGTCCGGCCGGGACTAGGGCCTCTGGGGCCAACGTCCTGACTTTC
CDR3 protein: CASSPAGTRASGANVLTF

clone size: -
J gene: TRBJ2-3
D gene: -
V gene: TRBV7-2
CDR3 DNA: TGTGCCAGCAGCAAGAAGGCGGGTGACAGAGATACGCAGTATTTT
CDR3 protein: CASSKKAGDRDTQYF

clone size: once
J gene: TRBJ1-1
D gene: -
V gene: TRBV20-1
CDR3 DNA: TGCAGTGCTAGAGGGGGCCAATTGAACACTGAAGCTTTCTTT
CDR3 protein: CSARGGQLNTEAFF

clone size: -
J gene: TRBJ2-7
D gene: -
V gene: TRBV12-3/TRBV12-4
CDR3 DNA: TGTGCCAGCAGTTATGGCCGGGACGGCTACGAGCAGTACTTC
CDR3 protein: CASSYGRDGYEQYF

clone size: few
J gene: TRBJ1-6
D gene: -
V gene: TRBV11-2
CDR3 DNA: TGTGCCAGCTTGGGACAAAATAATTCACCCCTCCACTTT
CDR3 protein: CASLGQNNSPLHF

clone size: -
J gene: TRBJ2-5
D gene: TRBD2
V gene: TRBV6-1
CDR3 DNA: TGTGCCAGCAATGCGGGAGGGCCGGGGGAGACCCAGTACTTC
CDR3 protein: CASNAGGPGETQYF

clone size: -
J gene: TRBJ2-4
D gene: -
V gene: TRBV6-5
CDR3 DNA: TGTGCCAGCAGTATAGGGTACGGTCGGTACTTC
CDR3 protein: CASSIGYGRYF

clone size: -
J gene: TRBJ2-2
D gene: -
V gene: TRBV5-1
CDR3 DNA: TGCGCCAGCAGCCAGGCGGGCCCGAACACCGGGGAGCTGTTTTTT
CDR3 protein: CASSQAGPNTGELFF

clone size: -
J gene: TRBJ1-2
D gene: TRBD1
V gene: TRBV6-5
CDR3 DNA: TGTGCCAGCAGGGTCCGGGGGGGACAGAAGAACTATGGCTACACCTTC
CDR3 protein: CASRVRGGQKNYGYTF

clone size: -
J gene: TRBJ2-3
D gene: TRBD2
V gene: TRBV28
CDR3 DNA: TGTGCCAGCATAGGCCCTCTAGCGGGGGGGGGTCCTAGCACAGATACGCAGTATTTT
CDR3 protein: CASIGPLAGGGPSTDTQYF

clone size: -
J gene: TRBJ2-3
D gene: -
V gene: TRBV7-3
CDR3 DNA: TGTGCCAGCAGCCCCTCCCTTGGCACGCTCGGGACGCAGTATTTT
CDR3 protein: CASSPSLGTLGTQYF

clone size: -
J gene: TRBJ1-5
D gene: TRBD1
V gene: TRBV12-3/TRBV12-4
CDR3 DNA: TGTGCCAGCAGTCCCGTTCCGGACAGGGGGCATCAGCCCCAGCATTTT
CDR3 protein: CASSPVPDRGHQPQHF